What follows are 14 T cell receptor beta chains derived from one specimen sequenced in a study of low-dose radiotherapy and immunotherapy resistance in tumors. TRAV and TRBV primers primed cDNA for both TCRalpha and TCRbeta. With a constant-region primer and a V-primer adapter, TCRs were subjected to 20 PCR cycles of amplification. In TCRdb, the reads were re-called with MiXCR into one record per CDR3 protein. The table includes 35,000 to 45,000 distinct CDR3 sequences, less than 30% detected once. The time point denotes: after trial treatment. Treatment denoted: LDRT plus nivolumab, ipilimumab, low-dose cyclophosphamide and aspirin (RACIN trial). This specimen was PBMCs, taken after low-dose radiotherapy plus immunotherapy. These receptors came from a male donor with prostate cancer.

As for this clonotype: One end of the junction does not line up with germline, which may come from a read error. CDR3 residues: CASSLPAMPQHF. DNA for the CDR3: TGTGCCAGCAGCTTACCAGCAATGCCCCAGCATTTC. The chain has TRBV7-2 and TRBJ1-5; no reliable D call. Germline CDR1 is SGHTA and CDR2 is FQGNSA. The CDR3 runs 12 residues. Based on the CDR3 plus reference TRBV7-2 and TRBJ1-5, the full variable domain is GAGVSQSPSNKVTEKGKDVELRCDPISGHTALYWYRQSLGQGLEFLIYFQGNSAPDKSGLPSDRFSAERTGGSVSTLTIQRTQQEDSAVYLCASSLPAMPQHFGDGTRLSIL.

This sequence joins TRBV28 and TRBJ2-5; 9 nucleotides agree with TRBD1. The V and J ends lost 5 bases and 5 bases, in that order; junction bases with no gene match: 9. The CDR3 spans 15 residues. Germline V lookup: CDR1 MDHEN, CDR2 SYDVKM. The chain's CDR3 is CASSVGQGRGETQYF. DNA of the CDR3: TGTGCCAGCAGTGTGGGACAGGGAAGGGGGGAGACCCAGTACTTC.

This clonotype was detected many times. The CDR3 sequence is CSATKTGSTSVYNEQFF. In DNA form, the CDR3 reads TGCAGTGCTACGAAAACAGGGTCAACCTCGGTCTACAATGAGCAGTTCTTC. The V gene is TRBV20-1, the J gene TRBJ2-1; TRBD1 might be the D (6 bases). V lost 4 bases and J lost 3, with 22 bases in between. CDR1 and CDR2 from the germline V gene are DFQATT and SNEGSKA (reference sequence). CDR3 size: 17 residues.

This clonotype came up many times. The gene calls are TRBV19 and TRBJ2-3; D is possibly TRBD2 (6 bases). The CDR3 sequence is 16 residues long. The ends were cut back, 5 bases at V and 0 bases at J, with 15 bases in the middle. Germline V gene data show CDR1 as LNHDA and CDR2 as SQIVND (reference sequence). The CDR3 reads CASSRMAGSSTDTQYF. The CDR3, as DNA: TGTGCCAGTAGTCGGATGGCGGGATCTAGCACAGATACGCAGTATTTT. The entire variable domain, with the rest obtained from reference TRBV19 and TRBJ2-3, is as follows: DGGITQSPKYLFRKEGQNVTLSCEQNLNHDAMYWYRQDPGQGLRLIYYSQIVNDFQKGDIAEGYSVSREKKESFPLTVTSAQKNPTAFYLCASSRMAGSSTDTQYFGPGTRLTVL.

This clonotype was counted ten times or more. The V and J genes are TRBV11-2 and TRBJ1-2; tentatively, D is TRBD1 (5 bases). There are 12 residues in the CDR3. V was pared by 0 bases and J by 7 bases, with 6 bases between. Germline V gene lookup returns CDR1 SGHAT and CDR2 FQNNGV. CDR3 loop: CASSLDGGGYTF. Here the CDR3 DNA reads TGTGCCAGCAGCTTAGACGGGGGTGGCTACACCTTC.

The V gene is TRBV11-1, the J gene TRBJ1-1; TRBD1 matches at 7 bases. V shed 5 bases and J 6 bases; nucleotides not matched to a gene: 12. Germline V gives CDR1 SGHAT, CDR2 FQDESV (reference sequence). The CDR3 spans 15 residues. The CDR3 loop is CASSPQTGNYAEAFF. The CDR3 bases are TGTGCCAGCAGCCCCCAGACAGGGAACTACGCTGAAGCTTTCTTT.

This clonotype was seen repeatedly, ten times or more. This rearrangement joins TRBV2 to TRBJ2-7; D not certain. The V gene's germline CDR1 is SNHLY and CDR2 FYNNEI. The CDR3 runs 10 residues. V dropped 3 bases and J dropped 7 bases, with 4 bases sitting between them. The CDR3 protein is CASSDGEQYF. As DNA, the CDR3 is TGTGCCAGCAGTGATGGGGAGCAGTACTTC.

Note on this clonotype: Since a far larger clone is one base different, this is likely a read error. Given the absence of the conserved phenylalanine or tryptophan at the CDR3 end, a read error is likely. This chain links TRBV5-5 with TRBJ2-1, with 13 bases lining up with TRBD2. Trimming cost V 3 bases and J 6 bases; bases outside gene matches: 3. The germline gives CDR1 SGHKS, CDR2 YYEKEE (reference sequence). The CDR3 extends over 15 amino acids. The CDR3, as DNA: TGTGCCAGCAGCTCGGGACTAGCGGGACGCAATGAGCAGTTCCTC. The encoded protein is CASSSGLAGRNEQFL.

This clonotype occurred many times. The chain employs TRBV20-1 and TRBJ2-3, with 10 bases matching TRBD2. Germline lookup yields CDR1 DFQATT and CDR2 SNEGSKA (reference sequence). CDR3 size: 13 residues. The V gene end was trimmed by 6 bases and the J gene end by 6 bases; junction bases not matched to a gene: 6. Here the CDR3 reads CSAPPAGGDTQYF. CDR3 nucleotide sequence: TGCAGTGCCCCCCCAGCGGGAGGGGATACGCAGTATTTT.

This clonotype has at least ten counts. The J gene is TRBJ1-1, the V gene TRBV13; a possible D gene is TRBD1 (5 bases). The CDR3 length is 15 residues. Trimming cost V 4 bases and J 5 bases, with 17 bases left between them. Germline V CDR1 and CDR2: PRHDT, FYEKMQ (reference sequence). As DNA, the CDR3 is TGTGCCAGCAGCTACGTCAAGGGGAGGAGGACTGAAGCTTTCTTT. Translating gives CASSYVKGRRTEAFF.

This clonotype was seen many times. The gene calls are TRBV4-1 and TRBJ2-7; TRBD1 is a possible D gene (5 bases). The CDR3 covers 16 residues. V lost 1 base and J 7 bases, leaving 20 bases between the germline ends. In germline, CDR1 is MGHRA, CDR2 YSYEKL. The CDR3 DNA reads as TGCGCCAGCAGCCAAGCAGACCTAATCCAAGCAGGGGAGCAGTACTTC. As protein: CASSQADLIQAGEQYF.

This clonotype was detected many times. The chain carries TRBV30 and TRBJ2-2; 7 bases fit TRBD1. The CDR3 has 15 residues. In germline, CDR1 is GTSNPN, CDR2 SVGIG (reference sequence). After removal of 1 base from V and 1 base from J, the junction contained 3 bases not matched to a gene. CDR3 protein: CAWSAYRGNTGELFF. CDR3 DNA: TGTGCCTGGAGTGCCTACAGGGGGAACACCGGGGAGCTGTTTTTT.

This clonotype was recorded at least ten times. One end of the junction does not line up with germline, which may come from a read error. The rearrangement links TRBV5-4 to TRBJ2-1; D unclear. Germline V CDR1 and CDR2: SGHNT, YYREEE (reference sequence). CDR3 length: 11 amino acids. The CDR3 sequence is CASSQDKEQFF. The CDR3 nucleotides read TGTGCCAGCAGCCAAGACAAGGAGCAGTTCTTC.

In this sample, this clonotype turned up once. The V call is TRBV24-1, the J call TRBJ2-1; 8 bases fit TRBD2. The CDR3 loop spans 16 amino acids. V dropped 3 bases and J dropped 9; count of bases not matched to a gene: 12. The germline V gene encodes CDR1 KGHDR and CDR2 SFDVKD. This CDR3 reads CATSDPSGSEIGEQFF. The CDR3 DNA is TGTGCCACCAGTGATCCGAGCGGGAGCGAGATCGGTGAGCAGTTCTTC.